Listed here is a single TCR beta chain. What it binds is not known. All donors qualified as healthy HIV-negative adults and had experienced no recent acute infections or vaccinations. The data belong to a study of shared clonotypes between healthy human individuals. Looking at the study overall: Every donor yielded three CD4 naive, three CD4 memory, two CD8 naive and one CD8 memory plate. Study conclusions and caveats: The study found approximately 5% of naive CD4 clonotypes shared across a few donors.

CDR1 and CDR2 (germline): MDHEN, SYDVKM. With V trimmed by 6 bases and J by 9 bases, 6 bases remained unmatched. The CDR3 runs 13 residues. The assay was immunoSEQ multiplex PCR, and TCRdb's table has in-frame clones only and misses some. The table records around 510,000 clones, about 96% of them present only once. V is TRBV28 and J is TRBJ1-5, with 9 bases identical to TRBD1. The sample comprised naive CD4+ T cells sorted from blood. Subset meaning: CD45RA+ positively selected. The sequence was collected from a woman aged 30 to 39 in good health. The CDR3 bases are TGTGCCAGCAGGGGACAGGGCTGGTTGCCCCAGCATTTT. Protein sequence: CASRGQGWLPQHF.